The 17 T cell receptor beta chains below come from one sample, sequenced in a study of cytomegalovirus exposure and HLA in healthy donors. Both 60 Vbeta primers and 13 Jbeta primers went into the PCR. Profiled with immunoSEQ multiplex PCR; TCRdb holds only in-frame clones, not every one. The table has approximately 200,000 clones, roughly 85% seen once; the top ten hold less than 2.5%. Sequencing used PBMCs. The receptors shown here come from a woman in her fifties or sixties in good health and CMV-seronegative.

The V and J genes are TRBV15 and TRBJ2-5; unclear D gene. With 0 bases removed from V and 3 bases from J, the gap between germline ends came to 8 bases. The CDR3 sequence is 14 residues long. Germline V gives CDR1 LNHNV, CDR2 YYDKDF (reference sequence). The CDR3 protein is CATSREMNKETQYF. The DNA for the CDR3 is TGTGCCACCAGCAGAGAGATGAACAAAGAGACCCAGTACTTC.

V is TRBV7-2 and J is TRBJ2-1; 12 nucleotides line up with TRBD2. The V and J ends lost 5 bases and 9 bases, in that order; junction bases with no gene match: 11. Per germline, CDR1 SGHTA and CDR2 FQGNSA. The CDR3 extends over 16 amino acids. The CDR3 protein is CASSPQPLAGGAEQFF. In nucleotides, the CDR3 is TGTGCCAGCAGCCCCCAACCCCTAGCGGGAGGGGCTGAGCAGTTCTTC.

This chain uses TRBV18 with TRBJ2-4; D is perhaps TRBD1 (6 bases). The CDR3 runs 13 residues. The V gene's germline CDR1 is KGHSH and CDR2 LQKENI. V lost 4 bases to trimming and J lost 7 bases, with 11 bases between them. Here the CDR3 reads CASSHTDSNIQYF. As DNA, the CDR3 is TGTGCCAGCTCACACACGGACAGCAACATTCAGTACTTC.

The chain links TRBV28 to TRBJ2-7; D possibly corresponds to TRBD1 (6 bases). The CDR3 covers 14 residues. The V gene's germline CDR1 is MDHEN and CDR2 SYDVKM. Trimming removed 11 bases from V and 2 bases from J, with 19 bases in between. The CDR3 protein is CAAQTGSPPYEQYF. DNA for the CDR3: TGTGCCGCCCAAACAGGGTCTCCCCCCTACGAGCAGTACTTC.

The chain recombines TRBV14 with TRBJ2-2, with TRBD1 matching 7 bases. The V segment lost 2 bases and the J segment 6 bases; nucleotides outside the gene matches: 12. Per germline, CDR1 SGHDN and CDR2 FVKESK. The CDR3 is made up of 17 amino acids. This chain's CDR3 is CASSQRLTGAVSGELFF. The CDR3 DNA reads TGTGCCAGCAGCCAAAGGCTAACAGGGGCGGTTTCCGGGGAGCTGTTTTTT.

The V and J genes are TRBV7-2 and TRBJ2-3; 10 bases line up with TRBD2. The CDR3 totals 17 residues. Trimming took 1 base from V and 8 from J; bases not matched to a gene: 12. The germline V gene encodes CDR1 SGHTA and CDR2 FQGNSA. The DNA for the CDR3 is TGTGCCAGCAGCTTAGAACTAGCGGGAAGATTCGGGGGTACGCAGTATTTT. Protein sequence: CASSLELAGRFGGTQYF.

The chain carries TRBV19 and TRBJ2-4; TRBD2 is a possible D gene (6 bases). CDR3 length equals 16 residues. Germline V gene data show CDR1 as LNHDA and CDR2 as SQIVND (reference sequence). V was clipped by 2 bases and J by 4 bases, with 15 bases between them. The CDR3 is CASSISGTYTKNIQYF. The DNA of the CDR3 is TGTGCCAGTAGTATATCCGGGACTTATACTAAAAACATTCAGTACTTC. The entire variable domain, with the rest obtained from reference TRBV19 and TRBJ2-4, is as follows: DGGITQSPKYLFRKEGQNVTLSCEQNLNHDAMYWYRQDPGQGLRLIYYSQIVNDFQKGDIAEGYSVSREKKESFPLTVTSAQKNPTAFYLCASSISGTYTKNIQYFGAGTRLSVL.

CDR3 residues: CASSSPGLAGYEQFF. The CDR3 DNA reads as TGTGCCAGCAGTTCCCCGGGACTAGCGGGATATGAGCAGTTCTTC. The J gene is TRBJ2-1, the V gene TRBV6-5, with 13 bases lining up with TRBD2. J was trimmed by 8 bases and V by 4 bases; bases with no gene match: 5. Germline CDR1 is MNHEY and CDR2 is SVGAGI. The CDR3 has 15 amino acids.

The chain uses TRBV2 and TRBJ1-1; D unresolved. The V gene's germline CDR1 is SNHLY and CDR2 FYNNEI. The length of the CDR3 is 14 residues. V gave up 3 bases and J gave up 0 bases, with 8 bases separating them. CDR3 in amino acids: CASSEEGMNTEAFF. In DNA form, the CDR3 reads TGTGCCAGCAGTGAGGAGGGTATGAACACTGAAGCTTTCTTT.

V gene TRBV10-3 combines with J gene TRBJ1-1; 7 bases fit TRBD1. This CDR3 has 13 amino acids. The germline CDR1 and CDR2 sequences are ENHRY and SYGVKD. V lost 9 bases, J lost 0 bases, and 4 bases stayed unmatched. The CDR3 DNA sequence: TGTGCCATGATGGGACAGCTGAACACTGAAGCTTTCTTT. This codes for CAMMGQLNTEAFF.

The chain recombines TRBV2 with TRBJ2-5; 9 bases agree with TRBD2. CDR3 length equals 13 residues. The germline V gene has CDR1 SNHLY and CDR2 FYNNEI. With 7 bases clipped from V and 5 bases from J, the junction kept 5 bases outside the gene matches. The CDR3 sequence is CASNPTSGETQYF. The CDR3 DNA is TGTGCCAGCAACCCGACTAGCGGCGAGACCCAGTACTTC.

The chain combines TRBV9 with TRBJ2-1, with D possibly TRBD2 on 5 matching bases. Per germline, CDR1 SGDLS and CDR2 YYNGEE. The CDR3 sequence is 15 residues long. Trimming left V 2 bases short and J 0 bases short, with 9 bases between. The CDR3 sequence: CASSVTAGSYNEQFF. The CDR3 DNA follows: TGTGCCAGCAGCGTTACCGCGGGCTCCTACAATGAGCAGTTCTTC.

The chain links TRBV28 to TRBJ1-4; TRBD1 matches 7 bases. Losses at the gene ends were 3 bases for V and 8 bases for J; bases not matched to a gene: 3. CDR1 and CDR2 (germline): MDHEN, SYDVKM. The CDR3 covers 13 residues. Here the CDR3 DNA reads TGTGCCAGCAGTTTTAGGGGGCGGGAAAAACTGTTTTTT. Translated: CASSFRGREKLFF.

The chain is built from TRBV5-1 and TRBJ1-1, with D unclear. CDR1 is SGHRS and CDR2 is YFSETQ in the germline V gene. V was pared by 0 bases and J by 0 bases, with 6 bases between. CDR3 length equals 14 residues. Here the CDR3 DNA reads TGCGCCAGCAGCTTGGGCGGCTTGAACACTGAAGCTTTCTTT. Translating it yields CASSLGGLNTEAFF.

This sequence joins TRBV9 and TRBJ2-6; 9 bases line up with TRBD1. The J segment lost 0 bases and the V segment lost 5 bases, leaving 3 bases of the junction unmatched. The CDR3 contains 16 residues. CDR1 is SGDLS and CDR2 is YYNGEE in the germline V gene. The CDR3 spells CASRGQGVSGANVLTF. The CDR3 coding sequence is TGTGCCAGCAGGGGACAGGGCGTCTCTGGGGCCAACGTCCTGACTTTC.

The V gene is TRBV5-1, the J gene TRBJ2-2; tentatively, D is TRBD2 (5 bases). V lost 3 bases to trimming and J lost 0 bases, with 12 bases between them. The germline V gene has CDR1 SGHRS and CDR2 YFSETQ. The CDR3 sequence is 16 residues long. The CDR3 loop reads CASSYSGKANTGELFF. CDR3 nucleotides: TGCGCCAGCAGCTATTCCGGGAAAGCGAACACCGGGGAGCTGTTTTTT. The variable domain in full, with the rest retrieved from reference TRBV5-1 and TRBJ2-2, is KAGVTQTPRYLIKTRGQQVTLSCSPISGHRSVSWYQQTPGQGLQFLFEYFSETQRNKGNFPGRFSGRQFSNSRSEMNVSTLELGDSALYLCASSYSGKANTGELFFGEGSRLTVL.

This clone occurred once. V usage is TRBV29-1 and J usage is TRBJ2-5; D might be TRBD2 (6 bases). Germline V lookup: CDR1 SQVTM, CDR2 ANQGSEA. Trimming took 7 bases from V and 4 from J, leaving 10 bases between them. The CDR3 is 11 amino acids. CDR3 protein: CSARAGETQYF. The CDR3, as DNA: TGCAGCGCAAGAGCGGGAGAGACCCAGTACTTC.